This T cell receptor (beta chain) stems from a study of neurological immune-mediated disorders (dated by TCRdb to 2018 to 2020). As for the study more broadly: Of the 35 or so multiple sclerosis patients, approximately 30 had relapsing-remitting MS and 3 had secondary progressive MS. Longitudinal HAM/TSP donors and healthy donors each had 3 time-points at intervals of about 3-45 months. Using UMI-based sequencing, the study compared peripheral blood TCR-beta repertoires from patients with HTLV-I-associated myelopathy (HAM/TSP), patients with multiple sclerosis, and healthy controls. The approximately 110 TCR-beta libraries included longitudinal samples, technical triplicates and paired sorted CD4+ and CD8+ T-cell subsets alongside PBMC samples. Of the roughly 70 subjects in the cohort, about 14 were HAM/TSP patients, around 35 were multiple sclerosis patients, and some 20 were healthy controls. Summary of the overall study and its limitations: In phylogenetic analysis, the repertoires of 18 of 34 MS patients grouped into a cluster of related CDR3 sequences, which suggests a possible signature at the repertoire level. No identical CDR3 amino acid sequences were found to be shared among expanded clones across subjects, suggesting that TCR-beta repertoires were private in all groups. TCR clonal expansion was greatest in HAM/TSP patients and smallest in MS patients, who ranked below even healthy controls. The MS cluster showed no association with clinical or MRI features, and the authors stated that larger cohorts are needed.

This clonotype was counted ten times or more. Its binding antigen is unknown. Base qualities are not recorded, but no much larger clone differs from it by a single base. cDNA synthesis used template-switch 5'RACE with a primer carrying a 10-nucleotide random unique molecular identifier tagging each TCR transcript. Each sequencing run produced over 200 million TCR-beta sequences covering 15-18 subjects. The RNeasy kit was used to extract total RNA. The KAPA Real-time Library Amplification kit was used to amplify TCR-beta VDJ regions with primers targeting the TCR constant region and the 5'RACE anchor. A first PCR added sample indexes and Illumina adaptors, and a second PCR then raised library yield. After Ampure bead purification, the roughly 650 bp TCR product was size-selected on a 2% E-gel SizeSelection system. Before pooling, library quality was assessed on a Bioanalyzer, concentration was determined with Qubit, and library quantification was performed with the Kapa Library Quantification kit. An Illumina HiSeq 2500 sequenced the libraries paired-end 2 x 150 bp. To increase sequence diversity, about 23-30% phiX was spiked into each library pool. In the source study's methods: The quality-filtered reads were processed with the UMI-based MiGEC pipeline, whose error correction step removed more than 85% of the raw TCR sequences. IMGT germline references were used for alignment of VDJ genes, and clonotypes were defined by a unique CDR3 amino acid sequence together with V-J genes. Clonal expansion, Shannon diversity and CDR3 relatedness were evaluated with VDJtools (CalcPairwiseDistances, ClusterSamples), while phylogenetic trees were built in CLCbio workbench. Using coefficient-of-variation modelling across technical triplicates, the study counted a clone as expanded if it had at least 8 unique UMIs. TCRdb cleaned the public reads at Q25 with fastp, built clones with MiXCR and kept in-frame beta chains. Entries that share a CDR3 protein sequence are merged under the most common genes and DNA. These V and J calls are TCRdb output, not the study's own analysis. The sample table lists about 80,000 distinct CDR3 sequences, 3.5% to 4.5% of them with a count of one. Clones ranked in the top ten supply 5.7% of the sample.

Per the publication, the time point label means: longitudinal time-point 3. For the unsorted PBMC libraries, 2 million PBMCs were stored in RNAlater at -80 degrees C until RNA extraction and were used to generate the libraries. Multiple sclerosis patients were enrolled in a US clinical protocol under which disease progression was evaluated by magnetic resonance imaging. PBMCs were separated from peripheral blood using Ficoll-Hypaque density gradient centrifugation and then cryopreserved in liquid nitrogen. V and J are truncated by 3 bases and 5 bases respectively, leaving an intervening sequence of 13 bases. The germline V gene gives CDR1 as SGHTA and CDR2 as FQGNSA. The CDR3 spans 14 residues, from the cysteine through the phenylalanine. This entry keeps only the CDR3 DNA: 42 bases, framed from base 1.

The clonotype comes from a woman aged 60-75 years with multiple sclerosis. In this chain, TRBV7-2 is recombined with TRBJ2-5; the D gene is perhaps TRBD2, on 6 matching bases. The source material was PBMCs. CDR3 region: CASSFFTSLETQYF. The DNA sequence is given as TGTGCCAGCAGCTTCTTTACTAGCTTGGAGACCCAGTACTTC.